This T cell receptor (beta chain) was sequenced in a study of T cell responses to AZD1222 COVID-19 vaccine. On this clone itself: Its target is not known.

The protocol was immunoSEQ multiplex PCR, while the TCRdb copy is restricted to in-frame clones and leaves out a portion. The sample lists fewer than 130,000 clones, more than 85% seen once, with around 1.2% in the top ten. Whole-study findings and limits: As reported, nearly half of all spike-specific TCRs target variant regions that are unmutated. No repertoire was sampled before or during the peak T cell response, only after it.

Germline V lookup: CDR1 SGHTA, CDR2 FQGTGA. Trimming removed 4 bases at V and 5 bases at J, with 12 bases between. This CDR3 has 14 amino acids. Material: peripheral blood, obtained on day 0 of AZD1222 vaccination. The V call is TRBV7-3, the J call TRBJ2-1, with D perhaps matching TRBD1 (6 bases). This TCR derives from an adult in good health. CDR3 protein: CASSYTGTNNEQFF. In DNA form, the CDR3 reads TGTGCCAGCAGCTATACCGGGACAAACAATGAGCAGTTCTTC.